The table lists the clone carrying this TCR beta chain with a count of one. Sequenced by immunoSEQ multiplex PCR; TCRdb stores in-frame clones only, minus some. This table has roughly 40,000 clones, more than 80% appearing once. Germline CDR1 reads LGHNA; CDR2 reads YNFKEQ. Trimming removed 4 bases from V and 1 base from J, with 10 bases in between. The CDR3 covers 14 residues. These data come from a study of T cell changes during pregnancy in multiple sclerosis. The sequence came from a female donor with multiple sclerosis, enrolled in a pregnancy study. J is TRBJ1-2 and V is TRBV4-2, with D tentatively TRBD1 (6 bases). The sequenced sample was CD4+ T cells from peripheral blood mononuclear cells, obtained in the third trimester of pregnancy. CDR3 bases: TGTGCCAGCAGCCCTCAGGACAGTAACTATGGCTACACCTTC. It codes for CASSPQDSNYGYTF.